This entry concerns a single T cell receptor (beta chain). The count of this clone is one. Its target antigen remains unknown. The sample holds no much larger clone one base away, and base qualities are not on file. Clipping removes 6 bases from V and 9 bases from J, with 10 as the unmatched junction base count. The CDR3 runs 15 amino acids, cysteine and phenylalanine included. Solely the CDR3 DNA is kept, with 45 bases framed from the first base. As encoded in the germline V gene, CDR1 is ENHRY while CDR2 is SYGVKD. Using the deep immunoSEQ assay, TCR CDR3 regions were amplified from genomic DNA by multiplex PCR. For each cell subset, the extracted genomic DNA was distributed evenly across all wells of several immunoSEQ 96-well plates, and each plate served as one replicate. For sorted subsets, 150 to 250 ng genomic DNA, equal to 25,000 to 35,000 T cell genomes, was loaded into each replicate PCR. Purified libraries were quantified with a Qubit 3.0 fluorometer, sized on a Bioanalyzer 2100, and re-quantified with the KAPA Library Quantification kit. A separate single-read 150-cycle Illumina NextSeq 550 flow cell was used to sequence each immunoSEQ 96-well plate. Turning to the authors' computational methods: Because the immunoSEQ output included only junctional sequences and no quality scores, the filtering could not be the same as the filtering used for full-length reads. To assign V/J genes and CDR3, sequences were annotated against IMGT germline references using PyIR, a Python wrapper for IgBLAST v1.9. Reads were filtered out if the reads had weak V/J assignments (E-value above 1e-6), no CDR3, stop codons, out-of-frame junctions, or ambiguous translated residues. V3J clonotypes were defined as sequences sharing the same inferred V gene, J gene, and CDR3 amino acid sequence. Percentage overlap between repertoires was computed as shared unique clonotypes divided by the size of the smaller repertoire. Three approaches were used to assess repertoire richness: RTK rarefaction, the Chao1 estimator, and Recon v2.1 estimates of unobserved clonotypes. Generation probabilities were computed with OLGA for all TCRbeta clonotypes obtained by the gDNA method from four donors. The clones in this table, taken by TCRdb from immuneACCESS, are in-frame only. Not every clone is retained; where verified, under half of the shortfall comes from an unresolved V gene, and the cause of the rest is unknown. The V and J calls and clone size are taken from that table; D and trimming were inferred from the DNA. The sample table records roughly 1,100,000 clones; about 74% of these occur just once. The ten largest clones add up to about 1.5% of the sample.

These data belong to a study of shared clonotypes between healthy human individuals (TCRdb year 2020). With respect to the entire study: The cohort comprised a couple of women and a few men aged 18 to 49 years. For each donor, CD4 naive and CD4 memory were each run on three plates, CD8 naive on two plates, and CD8 memory on one plate. The study deeply sequenced blood TCR repertoires of about five healthy adults to estimate repertoire size and the extent of clonotype sharing between individuals. Libraries were prepared and TCR repertoires were sequenced by different laboratories using diverse techniques, in order to increase sequencing depth and limit assay-specific biases. Between about 0.9 and 10 billion PBMCs per donor were obtained by leukapheresis. What the research found in general, with its limitations: Compared with non-shared clonotypes, clonotypes shared by all four sorted-subset donors had higher generation probabilities. Sampling was restricted to blood, and TCR repertoires in tissues likely differ from the TCR repertoires found in blood. Because the study included a small number of donors, the genetic and exposure-history diversity represented was limited. Sharing across several donors was observed for approximately 5% of naive CD4, less than 4% of naive CD8, over 2% of memory CD4, and around 0.44% of memory CD8 clonotypes. Pairwise subsampling indicated that sequencing depth was expected to affect the degree of clonotype sharing among donors. Larger estimated clonotype richness was generally found for naive subsets than for memory subsets. Rarefaction of sorted-subset datasets indicated incomplete sequencing despite the large sequencing depth.

Donors were healthy HIV-negative adults with no recently reported acute infections or vaccinations. Every donor was a Caucasian adult living in Nashville, Tennessee, USA. Magnetic negative selection was used to enrich CD4+ T cells, after which naive cells were positively selected on CD45RA and the negative fraction became the memory subset. Blood was obtained by leukapheresis, after which PBMCs were separated by Ficoll-Histopaque density gradient centrifugation and cryopreserved in liquid nitrogen vapor phase. Analytical flow cytometry was used to check the purity and quantity of each magnetically sorted T cell population. Genomic DNA was isolated from every sorted fraction and measured by UV absorbance on a Nanodrop 2000c.

This chain joins TRBV10-3 to TRBJ2-1, and 11 junction bases match TRBD2. This clonotype originated in a young man in good health. Sequenced: memory CD4+ T cells sorted from blood. The cell subset or site label here, explained by the study, means: CD45RA-negative fraction. Read as DNA, the sequence is TGTGCCATCAGCCCACTAGCGGGAGTGGGAATTGAGCAGTTCTTC. Translated, it reads CAISPLAGVGIEQFF.